Listed below are T cell receptor beta chains from one sample, sequenced in a study of T cells after yellow fever vaccination. TCRdb used MiXCR to reprocess the 5' RACE reads, holding one entry per CDR3 protein. Of a few hundred thousand distinct CDR3 sequences listed, over 10% were seen once; the top ten hold 0.5% to 0.6%. The source material was CD4+ T cells sorted from PBMCs, sampled 45 days after the yellow fever booster vaccination. Receptors originate from a man younger than 40 who received the YFV17D yellow fever vaccine. Both conserved end residues are part of each CDR3. A D gene is named only where the DNA matches it firmly. The size field is filled for only some rows; it gives once, few, many or a size class.

V gene: TRBV27; D gene: NA; clone size: NA; J gene: TRBJ1-4; CDR3 DNA: TGTGCCAGCACCAAAAGGGATCCTCATGAAAAACTGTTTTTT; CDR3 protein: CASTKRDPHEKLFF
V gene: TRBV27; D gene: NA; clone size: NA; J gene: TRBJ1-1; CDR3 DNA: TGTGCCAGCAGAGGATCCCGGGCTTTGGTCACTGAAGCTTTCTTT; CDR3 protein: CASRGSRALVTEAFF
V gene: TRBV28; D gene: TRBD1; clone size: NA; J gene: TRBJ2-7; CDR3 DNA: TGTGCCAGCAGTTTAAACAGGGGTAGAGAGCAGTACTTC; CDR3 protein: CASSLNRGREQYF
V gene: TRBV5-1; D gene: NA; clone size: NA; J gene: TRBJ2-1; CDR3 DNA: TGCGCCAGCAGCTTAAGGGTCGACGTTTACAATGAGCAGTTCTTC; CDR3 protein: CASSLRVDVYNEQFF
V gene: TRBV27; D gene: NA; clone size: NA; J gene: TRBJ2-5; CDR3 DNA: TGTGCCAGCAGTCCTCGCCTTGGAGAGACCCAGTACTTC; CDR3 protein: CASSPRLGETQYF
V gene: TRBV5-1; D gene: NA; clone size: few; J gene: TRBJ2-7; CDR3 DNA: TGCGCCAGCAGTAAACAGGGAACCTACGAGCAGTACTTC; CDR3 protein: CASSKQGTYEQYF
V gene: TRBV7-2; D gene: TRBD2; clone size: NA; J gene: TRBJ2-7; CDR3 DNA: TGTGCCAGCAGCCCCGACATAGCGGGAGCGTCCTACGAGCAGTACTTC; CDR3 protein: CASSPDIAGASYEQYF
V gene: TRBV6-5; D gene: TRBD2; clone size: NA; J gene: TRBJ2-2; CDR3 DNA: TGTGCCAGCAGTTACTTGACTAGCGGTACCGGGGAGCTGTTTTTT; CDR3 protein: CASSYLTSGTGELFF
V gene: TRBV5-1; D gene: NA; clone size: few; J gene: TRBJ2-1; CDR3 DNA: TGCGCCAGCAGTCAAGCTAGGGCTGCCTACAATGAGCAGTTCTTC; CDR3 protein: CASSQARAAYNEQFF
V gene: TRBV6-4; D gene: NA; clone size: NA; J gene: TRBJ1-1; CDR3 DNA: TGTGCCAGCAGGGCCTTAGGGAACACTGAAGCTTTCTTT; CDR3 protein: CASRALGNTEAFF
V gene: TRBV5-1; D gene: NA; clone size: many; J gene: TRBJ2-7; CDR3 DNA: TGCGCCAGCAGCCAACCTGGGGACACTACCTACGAGCAGTACTTC; CDR3 protein: CASSQPGDTTYEQYF
V gene: TRBV6-2/TRBV6-3; D gene: TRBD2; clone size: NA; J gene: TRBJ2-3; CDR3 DNA: TGTGCCAGCAGGATCGGACTAGCGGGGAGCACAGATACGCAGTATTTT; CDR3 protein: CASRIGLAGSTDTQYF
V gene: TRBV7-2; D gene: NA; clone size: few; J gene: TRBJ2-2; CDR3 DNA: TGTGCCAGCAGCTTTGTAGCTGTGCGGGACACCGGGGAGCTGTTTTTT; CDR3 protein: CASSFVAVRDTGELFF
V gene: TRBV15; D gene: TRBD2; clone size: few; J gene: TRBJ2-1; CDR3 DNA: TGTGCCACCAGCAGAGATCCGGGGGGGGCTACCAATGAGCAGTTCTTC; CDR3 protein: CATSRDPGGATNEQFF
V gene: TRBV5-6; D gene: TRBD1; clone size: few; J gene: TRBJ2-5; CDR3 DNA: TGTGCCAGCAGCCCCCCGGGACAGGGGGTTTTGGAGACCCAGTACTTC; CDR3 protein: CASSPPGQGVLETQYF
V gene: TRBV5-6; D gene: NA; clone size: few; J gene: TRBJ2-1; CDR3 DNA: TGTGCCAGCAGCTTGGTTTCTAGCCTCAATGAGCAGTTCTTC; CDR3 protein: CASSLVSSLNEQFF
V gene: TRBV12-3/TRBV12-4; D gene: NA; clone size: NA; J gene: TRBJ1-1; CDR3 DNA: TGTGCCAGCAGTTTAGGGGAACGCACGGAAGCTTTCTTT; CDR3 protein: CASSLGERTEAFF
V gene: TRBV5-1; D gene: NA; clone size: few; J gene: TRBJ2-7; CDR3 DNA: TGCGCCAGCAGCTTGAGTTGGACACCGCCCGAGCAGTACTTC; CDR3 protein: CASSLSWTPPEQYF
V gene: TRBV2; D gene: NA; clone size: NA; J gene: TRBJ1-4; CDR3 DNA: TGTGCCAGCAGTGAGGGGATTCTTGATGAAAAACTGTTTTTT; CDR3 protein: CASSEGILDEKLFF
V gene: TRBV29-1; D gene: NA; clone size: many; J gene: TRBJ2-7; CDR3 DNA: TGCAGCGCCGGAGGGCACGAGCAGTACTTC; CDR3 protein: CSAGGHEQYF
V gene: TRBV20-1; D gene: NA; clone size: few; J gene: TRBJ2-7; CDR3 DNA: TGCAGTGCCGCTCGGGACTTTCTCGACTACGAGCAGTACTTC; CDR3 protein: CSAARDFLDYEQYF
V gene: TRBV4-2; D gene: TRBD2; clone size: NA; J gene: TRBJ2-7; CDR3 DNA: TGTGCCAGCTCCAGGGGACTAGAGGTTGGAATGGCCGAGCAGTACTTC; CDR3 protein: CASSRGLEVGMAEQYF
V gene: TRBV6-5; D gene: NA; clone size: NA; J gene: TRBJ1-1; CDR3 DNA: TGTGCCAGCAGTTACCGGGACGGTAGAACGGCTGAAGCTTTCTTT; CDR3 protein: CASSYRDGRTAEAFF
V gene: TRBV11-2; D gene: NA; clone size: few; J gene: TRBJ2-7; CDR3 DNA: TGTGCCAGCAGCTTAGACGGGCCTCCAGACGAGCAGTACTTC; CDR3 protein: CASSLDGPPDEQYF
V gene: TRBV7-2; D gene: NA; clone size: NA; J gene: TRBJ2-3; CDR3 DNA: TGTGCCAGCAGCTTAGACATCGCCACTAGCACAGATACGCAGTATTTT; CDR3 protein: CASSLDIATSTDTQYF
V gene: TRBV5-1; D gene: NA; clone size: few; J gene: TRBJ2-1; CDR3 DNA: TGCGCCAGCAGCTCCCAACCTACCAATGAGCAGTTCTTC; CDR3 protein: CASSSQPTNEQFF
V gene: TRBV5-1; D gene: NA; clone size: NA; J gene: TRBJ2-5; CDR3 DNA: TGCGCCAGCAGCGCACAAGGGGGGCCCCACGAGACCCAGTACTTC; CDR3 protein: CASSAQGGPHETQYF
V gene: TRBV20-1; D gene: NA; clone size: few; J gene: TRBJ2-3; CDR3 DNA: TGCAGTGCTAGAGATACACTAGGCACAGATACGCAGTATTTT; CDR3 protein: CSARDTLGTDTQYF
V gene: TRBV2; D gene: NA; clone size: NA; J gene: TRBJ2-7; CDR3 DNA: TGTGCCAGCAGTGAGTCCAGGGTGGGGGAGCAGTACTTC; CDR3 protein: CASSESRVGEQYF
V gene: TRBV28; D gene: NA; clone size: NA; J gene: TRBJ2-5; CDR3 DNA: TGTGCCAGCAGTTTGATAGGGGCTGGTCACCAAGAGACCCAGTACTTC; CDR3 protein: CASSLIGAGHQETQYF
V gene: TRBV27; D gene: NA; clone size: few; J gene: TRBJ2-7; CDR3 DNA: TGTGCCAGCAGTTTATCGAAGGGCTACGAGCAGTACTTC; CDR3 protein: CASSLSKGYEQYF
V gene: TRBV20-1; D gene: NA; clone size: NA; J gene: TRBJ1-5; CDR3 DNA: TGCAGTGCTAGGGACTCCCGACAGGGCAATCAGCCCCAGCATTTT; CDR3 protein: CSARDSRQGNQPQHF
V gene: TRBV23-1; D gene: TRBD1; clone size: NA; J gene: TRBJ2-3; CDR3 DNA: TGCGCCAGCGCCACGAAGGGGGCTAGCACAGATACGCAGTATTTT; CDR3 protein: CASATKGASTDTQYF
V gene: TRBV6-5; D gene: NA; clone size: few; J gene: TRBJ2-5; CDR3 DNA: TGTGCCAGCAGTTACTCGACTATGGTTTGGGAGACCCAGTACTTC; CDR3 protein: CASSYSTMVWETQYF
V gene: TRBV3-1; D gene: TRBD2; clone size: NA; J gene: TRBJ2-7; CDR3 DNA: TGTGCCAGCAGCCAGCAGACTAGCGGGAGTTACGAGCAGTACTTC; CDR3 protein: CASSQQTSGSYEQYF
V gene: TRBV12-3/TRBV12-4; D gene: TRBD1; clone size: NA; J gene: TRBJ1-1; CDR3 DNA: TGTGCCAGCAGTGCCGGGACAGCTTACACTGAAGCTTTCTTT; CDR3 protein: CASSAGTAYTEAFF
V gene: TRBV4-3; D gene: TRBD1; clone size: NA; J gene: TRBJ2-1; CDR3 DNA: TGCGCCAGCGGACGGACAGGGGGGACCTACAATGAGCAGTTCTTC; CDR3 protein: CASGRTGGTYNEQFF
V gene: TRBV5-6; D gene: NA; clone size: NA; J gene: TRBJ2-3; CDR3 DNA: TGTGCCAGCAGCTTGGTGTCAGGCCCAGATACGCAGTATTTT; CDR3 protein: CASSLVSGPDTQYF
V gene: TRBV29-1; D gene: NA; clone size: many; J gene: TRBJ2-5; CDR3 DNA: TGCAGCGTTGAAGGCGGCGGAGAGACCCAGTACTTC; CDR3 protein: CSVEGGGETQYF
V gene: TRBV4-3; D gene: NA; clone size: few; J gene: TRBJ1-1; CDR3 DNA: TGCGCCAGCAGCCAAGAGCCCGCGGGGAAGGGGCGCAGCACTGAAGCTTTCTTT; CDR3 protein: CASSQEPAGKGRSTEAFF
V gene: TRBV25-1; D gene: NA; clone size: few; J gene: TRBJ2-4; CDR3 DNA: TGTGCCAGCAGTCCGCCGGGGCAAAACATTCAGTACTTC; CDR3 protein: CASSPPGQNIQYF
V gene: TRBV28; D gene: TRBD2; clone size: few; J gene: TRBJ2-7; CDR3 DNA: TGTGCCAGCCTTAGCGGGAGCTCCTACGAGCAGTACTTC; CDR3 protein: CASLSGSSYEQYF
V gene: TRBV4-1; D gene: NA; clone size: many; J gene: TRBJ1-3; CDR3 DNA: TGCGCCAGCAGCCAAGAAGGGCAGGAGGGAAACACCATATATTTT; CDR3 protein: CASSQEGQEGNTIYF
V gene: TRBV5-1; D gene: TRBD1; clone size: NA; J gene: TRBJ2-7; CDR3 DNA: TGCGCCAGCAGCTTGGGGGCGACAGGGAGCCCGGGCGAGCAGTACTTC; CDR3 protein: CASSLGATGSPGEQYF